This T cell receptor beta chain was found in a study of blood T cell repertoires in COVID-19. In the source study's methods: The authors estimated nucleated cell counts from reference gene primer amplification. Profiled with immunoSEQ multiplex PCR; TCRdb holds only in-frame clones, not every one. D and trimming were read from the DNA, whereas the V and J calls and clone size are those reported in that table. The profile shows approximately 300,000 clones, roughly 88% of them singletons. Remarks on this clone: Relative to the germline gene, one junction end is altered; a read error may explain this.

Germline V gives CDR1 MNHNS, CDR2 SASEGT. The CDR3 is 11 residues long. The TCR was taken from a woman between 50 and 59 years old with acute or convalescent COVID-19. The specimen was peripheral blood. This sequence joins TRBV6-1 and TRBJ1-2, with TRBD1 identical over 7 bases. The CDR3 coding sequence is TGTGCCAGCAGTGAAGACCCGGACAGGATATTC. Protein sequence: CASSEDPDRIF.